This T cell receptor (beta chain) was documented in a study of T-cell memory formation after mild COVID-19. The V and J ends lost 0 bases and 2 bases, in that order; junction bases with no gene match: 6. CDR3 length: 16 residues. Germline CDR1 KGHSH, CDR2 LQKENI. TCRdb used MiXCR to reprocess the 5' RACE reads, holding one entry per CDR3 protein. The sample holds some 270,000 distinct CDR3 sequences, 15% seen once. This clonotype was detected only a few times. The antigen remains unidentified. Findings and caveats of the study: CD4+ contracting clones were mainly CM and EM; CD8+ ones, EMRA.

The sequenced material came from PBMCs or a T cell subset sorted from them (not recorded which). The J gene is TRBJ2-7, the V gene TRBV18; 8 positions agree with TRBD1. This clonotype was sampled from an adult woman who had mild COVID-19 (a few samples of this study predate the infection). Cell type and time point are not known. The DNA of the CDR3 is TGTGCCAGCTCACCACCGGGCAGGGGGCCCGCCTACGAGCAGTACTTC. Protein sequence: CASSPPGRGPAYEQYF.